These 18 T cell receptor beta chains came from one sample sequenced in a study of blood T cell repertoires in COVID-19. Method: immunoSEQ multiplex PCR; TCRdb's copy keeps in-frame clones and lacks some. The sample carries some 16,000 clones, around nine tenths recorded once. Source material: peripheral blood. Receptors originate from a human donor in a cohort sampled during active COVID-19.

V is TRBV19 and J is TRBJ2-1, with D unresolved. Germline lookup yields CDR1 LNHDA and CDR2 SQIVND (reference sequence). The CDR3 runs 15 residues. Deletions cut 1 base from V and 8 bases from J, with 15 bases between. The CDR3 DNA sequence: TGTGCCAGTAGTATAGGTCTAGGCAGTGAATATGAGCAGTTCTTC. Its protein is CASSIGLGSEYEQFF.

The chain couples TRBV7-6 to TRBJ2-7; TRBD2 matches at 8 bases. The ends lost 7 bases at V and 3 bases at J; junction bases unmatched: 11. This CDR3 contains 15 residues. CDR1 and CDR2 from the germline V gene are SGHVS and FNYEAQ. The DNA of the CDR3 is TGTGCCAGCACCGTTTCAGCGGGAGTCGGCTACGAGCAGTACTTC. Amino acids: CASTVSAGVGYEQYF.

This clone has a handful of counts. The chain employs TRBV6-5 and TRBJ2-3; 8 bases align to TRBD1. Germline V gene sequence: CDR1 MNHEY, CDR2 SVGAGI. V lost 6 bases to trimming and J lost 6 bases; unmatched junction nucleotides: 11. This CDR3 region has 15 residues. The CDR3 loop reads CASRATQGAWDTQYF. The CDR3 DNA reads as TGTGCCAGCAGGGCCACCCAGGGGGCCTGGGATACGCAGTATTTT.

The gene calls are TRBV6-6 and TRBJ1-2; D gene ambiguous. V gave up 8 bases and J gave up 8 bases, with 12 bases separating them. This CDR3 has 11 residues. Germline CDR1 reads MNHNY; CDR2 reads SVGAGI (reference sequence). CDR3 coding DNA: TGTGCCAGCGGCAGTACTATCGGCTACACCTTC. It translates to CASGSTIGYTF.

The V call is TRBV30, the J call TRBJ2-3; perhaps TRBD2 as D (5 bases). The V gene lost 2 bases and the J gene lost 11 bases, with 11 bases spanning the gap. CDR1 and CDR2 (germline): GTSNPN, SVGIG (reference sequence). The CDR3 is made up of 11 amino acids. The CDR3 loop reads CAWSRTPEQYF. The CDR3 coding sequence is TGTGCCTGGAGTCGGACTCCCGAGCAGTATTTT.

The chain recombines TRBV29-1 with TRBJ2-1, with TRBD2 identical over 14 bases. Germline lookup yields CDR1 SQVTM and CDR2 ANQGSEA. The CDR3 loop spans 15 amino acids. CDR3 protein: CAGTSGSPIYNEQFF. The CDR3 region has the DNA TGCGCGGGGACTAGCGGGAGCCCGATCTACAATGAGCAGTTCTTC.

This clone showed up just a few times. The chain links TRBV21-1 to TRBJ1-5. TRBV21-1 is labeled a pseudogene. This CDR3 contains 18 residues. CDR3 region: CASSPKMGGDYSNQPQHF. The CDR3 coding sequence is TGTGCCAGCAGCCCAAAAATGGGAGGAGATTATAGCAATCAGCCCCAGCATTTT.

The V call is TRBV5-4, the J call TRBJ2-1; TRBD2 matches 15 bases. V was pared by 0 bases and J by 8 bases, with 3 bases of the junction left unmatched. CDR1 is SGHNT and CDR2 is YYREEE in the germline V gene (reference sequence). The CDR3 has 16 amino acids. As DNA, the CDR3 is TGTGCCAGCAGCTTGGGGGGGACTAGCGGGAGGTATGAGCAGTTCTTC. Amino acid sequence: CASSLGGTSGRYEQFF.

The chain carries TRBV3-1 (or the pseudogene TRBV3-2) and TRBJ2-2; no firm D call. Trimming took 2 bases from V and 2 from J, leaving 9 bases between them. The germline V gene has CDR1 LGHDT and CDR2 YNNKEL (reference sequence). This CDR3 comprises 15 residues. The CDR3 DNA follows: TGTGCCAGCAGCCAATTAGGAGTAAACACCGGGGAGCTGTTTTTT. This gives the protein CASSQLGVNTGELFF.

The chain joins TRBV2 to TRBJ1-2, with a possible D match to TRBD1 (6 bases). The germline gives CDR1 SNHLY, CDR2 FYNNEI. This CDR3 is built from 12 residues. The germline V and J ends were trimmed by 7 bases and 8 bases, with 14 bases remaining between them. The CDR3: CASTIQGVGYTF. In nucleotides, the CDR3 is TGTGCCAGCACCATACAGGGAGTGGGCTACACCTTC.

J is TRBJ1-4 and V is TRBV28; possibly TRBD1 for D (5 bases). The germline CDR1 and CDR2 sequences are MDHEN and SYDVKM. V dropped 3 bases and J dropped 8 bases, with 10 bases sitting between them. The CDR3 is made up of 13 amino acids. The CDR3 nucleotides are TGTGCCAGCAGTTTCGCGGGGGGAGAAAAACTGTTTTTT. This sequence encodes CASSFAGGEKLFF.

The CDR3 DNA follows: TGCAGCGTTCCAAGACAGGGGATGGAGACCCAGTACTTC. Its protein product is CSVPRQGMETQYF. The chain has TRBV29-1 and TRBJ2-5, with 8 bases identical to TRBD1. The CDR3 is 13 residues long. V lost 5 bases, J lost 5 bases, and 7 bases stayed unmatched. The germline V gene has CDR1 SQVTM and CDR2 ANQGSEA.

This chain uses TRBV28 with TRBJ1-2; perhaps TRBD1 as D (5 bases). Trimming took off 5 bases at V and 3 bases at J, with 7 bases between the two ends. Germline V gene sequence: CDR1 MDHEN, CDR2 SYDVKM. The CDR3 runs 12 residues. The CDR3 bases are TGTGCCAGCAGTACGACAGACTATGGCTACACCTTC. Translation gives CASSTTDYGYTF.

This clone appeared a few times. The CDR3 protein is CASRLDGHSGNTIYF. For the CDR3, the DNA is TGCGCCAGCCGTCTGGACGGACACTCTGGAAACACCATATATTTT. This rearrangement joins TRBV5-1 to TRBJ1-3, with D maybe TRBD1 (5 bases). Trimming removed 7 bases at V and 0 bases at J, with 14 bases between. Germline values: CDR1 SGHRS, CDR2 YFSETQ. This CDR3 has 15 amino acids.

The V and J genes are TRBV19 and TRBJ2-1; 8 bases are shared with TRBD2. The CDR3 covers 17 residues. Germline assignment: CDR1 LNHDA and CDR2 SQIVND (reference sequence). The V segment lost 3 bases and the J segment 7 bases; nucleotides outside the gene matches: 14. CDR3 in amino acids: CASSISRGAGDGNEQFF. CDR3 DNA: TGTGCCAGTAGTATTTCCCGCGGAGCGGGAGATGGGAATGAGCAGTTCTTC.

The genes are TRBV2 and TRBJ2-7; the match to TRBD2 covers 11 bases. Trimming cost V 11 bases and J 6 bases; bases outside gene matches: 9. The CDR3 runs 13 residues. CDR1 and CDR2 from the germline V gene are SNHLY and FYNNEI. CDR3 in amino acids: CAGQLAGEGEQYF. The CDR3 coding sequence is TGTGCCGGACAACTAGCGGGAGAGGGCGAGCAGTACTTC.

The rearrangement uses TRBV5-5 and TRBJ2-1; D may be TRBD1 (6 bases). Trimming removed 3 bases from V and 3 bases from J, with 16 bases in between. The CDR3 runs to 16 residues. Germline V gene data show CDR1 as SGHKS and CDR2 as YYEKEE (reference sequence). CDR3 nucleotide sequence: TGTGCCAGCAGCTCGGTTGTCAGGACAGACTACAATGAGCAGTTCTTC. Its translation: CASSSVVRTDYNEQFF. The full variable domain, completed using reference TRBV5-5 and TRBJ2-1, is DAGVTQSPTHLIKTRGQQVTLRCSPISGHKSVSWYQQVLGQGPQFIFQYYEKEERGRGNFPDRFSARQFPNYSSELNVNALLLGDSALYLCASSSVVRTDYNEQFFGPGTRLTVL.

The chain employs TRBV27 and TRBJ1-1, with 7 positions matching TRBD1. Germline CDR1 and CDR2: MNHEY and SMNVEV (reference sequence). There are 15 residues in the CDR3. Trimming took 5 bases from V and 0 from J; bases not matched to a gene: 6. Here the CDR3 reads CASSPMTGMNTEAFF. In DNA form, the CDR3 reads TGTGCCAGCAGTCCAATGACAGGGATGAACACTGAAGCTTTCTTT.